Sequencing of this T cell receptor beta chain was carried out in a study of OX40 agonist ivuxolimab in advanced cancers. Germline loops: CDR1 MGHRA, CDR2 YSYEKL. Losses at the gene ends were 0 bases for V and 6 bases for J; bases not matched to a gene: 5. The CDR3 extends over 15 amino acids. Using immunoSEQ multiplex PCR, the repertoire was profiled, and TCRdb retains in-frame clones only, with some absent. Seen here are about 30,000 clones, 84% observed once, and the top ten hold 20% to 25%. The source is an adult with an advanced solid tumor such as melanoma, head and neck, liver or kidney cancer. The chain is built from TRBV4-1 and TRBJ1-2; TRBD1 matches at 9 bases. The sequenced sample was CD4+ or CD8+ T cells sorted from blood, obtained in a trial of the OX40 agonist ivuxolimab. CDR3 coding DNA: TGCGCCAGCAGCCAAGATCCGGGGGACAGGGATGGCTACACCTTC. Translated, it gives CASSQDPGDRDGYTF.